Detailed here is one T cell receptor beta chain. This entry belongs to a study of blood T cell repertoires in COVID-19. The overall study: Sites in the United States, Italy and Spain provided acute and convalescent COVID-19 samples.

Per the study methods: Scientists estimated how many nucleated cells there were by amplifying reference gene primers. Produced via immunoSEQ multiplex PCR; TCRdb's table is partial and in-frame only. V and J calls and clone size follow that table, whereas D and trimming were derived from the DNA. This sample yields about 230,000 clones, of which roughly 84% are seen a single time; approximately 1.5% belongs to the top ten. The length of the CDR3 is 16 residues. With V trimmed by 5 bases and J by 0 bases, 3 bases remained unmatched. Germline V gene sequence: CDR1 PRHDT, CDR2 FYEKMQ (reference sequence).

This receptor was identified in a woman in her 40s who had recovered from COVID-19. Sequenced sample: peripheral blood. The chain joins TRBV13 to TRBJ2-7, with 14 bases lining up with TRBD2. The CDR3 sequence: CASSPGLAGGSYEQYF. CDR3 sequence (DNA): TGTGCCAGCAGCCCCGGACTAGCGGGGGGCTCCTACGAGCAGTACTTC.